The 23 T cell receptor beta chains in this list originate from one sample, sequenced in a study of beta chain features in type 1 diabetes (dated by TCRdb to the late 2010s). The paper's findings and limits, for the study overall: Type 1 diabetes patients showed a moderate but significant shortening of TCRB CDR3 length in all four CD4+ subsets.

The library was produced with the immunoSEQ multiplex PCR assay. The entire amount of isolated RNA was reverse transcribed using the High Capacity cDNA Reverse Transcription Kit, so the sequenced TCRB transcripts were expressed ones. This is the immuneACCESS table as TCRdb keeps it, with only in-frame sequences that have V and J called. A part of the clones is gone; compared with another copy, unresolved V genes explain less than half, and the rest is unexplained. The sample contains 130,000 or so clones, approximately 15% of them found a single time. Together, the top ten hold 2.6% of the sample. The antigens these receptors bind are not known. The sequenced material came from central memory CD4+ T cells from blood. These receptors all stem from a man aged 18 to 29 with type 1 diabetes.

This clone has a count of ten or more. This sequence joins TRBV10-3 and TRBJ2-1; TRBD1 agrees at 8 bases. The germline V gene encodes CDR1 ENHRY and CDR2 SYGVKD. There are 15 residues in the CDR3. V shed 3 bases, J shed 7 bases, and the junction held 8 bases outside the gene matches. CDR3 DNA sequence: TGTGCCATCAGTGACAGCAGGGGGCTTGAGAATGAGCAGTTCTTC. This codes for CAISDSRGLENEQFF.

This sequence joins TRBV29-1 and TRBJ2-1; 7 bases are a match to TRBD2. The junction had 14 bases not matched to a gene; V was cut back by 5 bases and J by 4 bases. The germline gives CDR1 SQVTM, CDR2 ANQGSEA. The CDR3 runs 16 residues. CDR3 bases: TGCAGCGTTTTCCCGAGCGGGAAAGGGTCATACAATGAGCAGTTCTTC. Translation: CSVFPSGKGSYNEQFF.

V gene TRBV2 combines with J gene TRBJ1-5; no clear D. CDR1 is SNHLY, CDR2 FYNNEI, per germline. This CDR3 has 14 residues. Deletions cut 4 bases from V and 0 bases from J, with 7 bases between. The CDR3 sequence: CASSAGVSNQPQHF. As DNA, the CDR3 is TGTGCCAGCAGTGCCGGGGTTAGCAATCAGCCCCAGCATTTT.

About this clone itself: A much larger clone differs from this one at a single base, so this may be a read error. V is TRBV30 and J is TRBJ2-2; TRBD2 is a possible D gene (6 bases). V was clipped by 4 bases and J by 9 bases, with 12 bases between them. This CDR3 is built from 12 residues. Per germline, CDR1 GTSNPN and CDR2 SVGIG (reference sequence). The CDR3, as DNA: TGTGCCTGGACCCCGGGACTCCGGGAGCTGTTTTTT. Amino acids: CAWTPGLRELFF.

This clone was counted only a few times. The chain employs TRBV7-9 and TRBJ2-2; TRBD2 agrees at 7 bases. The CDR3 has 16 amino acids. J lost 1 base, V lost 3 bases, and 5 bases had no gene match. Germline V gene sequence: CDR1 SEHNR, CDR2 FQNEAQ (reference sequence). CDR3 nucleotide sequence: TGTGCCAGCAGCTTGTGGGCTAGCGGGAACACCGGGGAGCTGTTTTTT. This encodes CASSLWASGNTGELFF.

The chain employs TRBV5-4 and TRBJ2-3; the match to TRBD2 covers 7 bases. Trimming took 2 bases from V and 7 from J; bases not matched to a gene: 10. Germline loops: CDR1 SGHNT, CDR2 YYREEE (reference sequence). The CDR3 runs 15 residues. In nucleotides, the CDR3 is TGTGCCAGCAGCTTAGCGGGAAGTGGGAGAAATACGCAGTATTTT. Translating gives CASSLAGSGRNTQYF.

The chain couples TRBV30 to TRBJ2-5; tentatively, D is TRBD1 or TRBD2 (5 bases each). This CDR3 is 13 amino acids long. Trimming took 3 bases from V and 2 from J, leaving 10 bases between them. Germline CDR1 is GTSNPN and CDR2 is SVGIG (reference sequence). The CDR3 reads CAWRGEGQETQYF. Written as DNA, the CDR3 is TGTGCCTGGAGGGGCGAGGGGCAAGAGACCCAGTACTTC. The full variable domain, its missing parts supplied by reference TRBV30 and TRBJ2-5, is SQTIHQWPATLVQPVGSPLSLECTVEGTSNPNLYWYRQAAGRGLQLLFYSVGIGQISSEVPQNLSASRPQDRQFILSSKKLLLSDSGFYLCAWRGEGQETQYFGPGTRLLVL.

The chain carries TRBV7-6 and TRBJ1-4; D is unclear. Germline V gives CDR1 SGHVS, CDR2 FNYEAQ. The CDR3 has 15 residues. Trimming shortened V by 5 bases and J by 5 bases, and 15 bases separated the two germline ends. The CDR3 region has the DNA TGTGCCAGCAGCCAAGAGGCTCGGCCCAATGAAAAACTGTTTTTT. Translation gives CASSQEARPNEKLFF.

The genes are TRBV7-2 and TRBJ2-7, with D unresolved. CDR3 length equals 14 residues. V was shortened by 7 bases and J by 0 bases, with 13 bases between the two germline ends. Germline V lookup: CDR1 SGHTA, CDR2 FQGNSA. CDR3 loop: CASTSFMGSYEQYF. As DNA, the CDR3 is TGTGCCAGCACCTCCTTTATGGGCTCCTACGAGCAGTACTTC.

There are a few counts of this clone. The genes are TRBV30 and TRBJ1-5, with D unresolved. The V gene lost 1 base and the J gene lost 0 bases, with 4 bases spanning the gap. Per the germline V gene, CDR1 is GTSNPN and CDR2 is SVGIG (reference sequence). CDR3 length: 13 amino acids. The CDR3 is CAWSGNSNQPQHF. CDR3 nucleotide sequence: TGTGCCTGGAGTGGAAATAGCAATCAGCCCCAGCATTTT.

This clone has a handful of counts. This chain connects TRBV5-1 to TRBJ2-1, with 7 bases identical to TRBD1. The V segment lost 0 bases and the J segment 0 bases; nucleotides outside the gene matches: 3. CDR1 and CDR2 (germline): SGHRS, YFSETQ. The CDR3 spans 16 residues. The CDR3 protein is CASSLVAGGSYNEQFF. In nucleotides, the CDR3 is TGCGCCAGCAGCTTGGTGGCAGGGGGCTCCTACAATGAGCAGTTCTTC.

The J gene is TRBJ1-6, the V gene TRBV29-1; D remains ambiguous. Germline V gene sequence: CDR1 SQVTM, CDR2 ANQGSEA. Trimming removed 4 bases at V and 8 bases at J, with 12 bases between. This CDR3 is built from 13 residues. The DNA for the CDR3 is TGCAGCGTTGGCTGGGGTGATGATTCACCCCTCCACTTT. The encoded protein is CSVGWGDDSPLHF.

The table lists this clone with a few counts. V and J are TRBV29-1 and TRBJ2-7; 10 bases align to TRBD2. With V trimmed by 2 bases and J by 5 bases, 3 bases remained unmatched. This CDR3 contains 13 residues. Germline loops: CDR1 SQVTM, CDR2 ANQGSEA. This chain's CDR3 is CSVERLAGDEQYF. The CDR3 DNA is TGCAGCGTTGAACGGCTAGCGGGAGACGAGCAGTACTTC.

This chain connects TRBV30 to TRBJ1-4; D unresolved. Trimming stripped 3 bases from V and 3 bases from J, with 11 bases between. CDR3 length equals 14 residues. Germline-derived CDR1 and CDR2 are GTSNPN and SVGIG (reference sequence). CDR3 loop: CAWRPPAANEKLFF. The CDR3 nucleotides read TGTGCCTGGAGACCTCCGGCGGCTAATGAAAAACTGTTTTTT.

V usage is TRBV5-6 and J usage is TRBJ2-1; no clear D. V lost 7 bases and J lost 2, with 4 bases in between. Per germline, CDR1 SGHDT and CDR2 YYEEEE. This CDR3 comprises 11 residues. DNA of the CDR3: TGTGCCAGCGGTACCTACAATGAGCAGTTCTTC. Protein: CASGTYNEQFF. The full variable domain, completed using reference TRBV5-6 and TRBJ2-1, is DAGVTQSPTHLIKTRGQQVTLRCSPKSGHDTVSWYQQALGQGPQFIFQYYEEEERQRGNFPDRFSGHQFPNYSSELNVNALLLGDSALYLCASGTYNEQFFGPGTRLTVL.

The chain couples TRBV28 to TRBJ1-4, with 8 bases lining up with TRBD1. Germline V gives CDR1 MDHEN, CDR2 SYDVKM. The CDR3 contains 14 residues. V lost 6 bases to trimming and J lost 8 bases; unmatched junction nucleotides: 8. The CDR3 DNA reads TGTGCCAGCAGGACAGGACAGGGTAACGAAAAACTGTTTTTT. It specifies CASRTGQGNEKLFF.

The gene calls are TRBV7-9 and TRBJ2-7, with TRBD1 identical over 8 bases. The CDR3 is 12 residues long. Germline-derived CDR1 and CDR2 are SEHNR and FQNEAQ (reference sequence). V was pared by 5 bases and J by 3 bases, with 0 bases of the junction left unmatched. As DNA, the CDR3 is TGTGCCAGCAGCACAGGGGGCTACGAGCAGTACTTC. This sequence encodes CASSTGGYEQYF.

The V gene is TRBV11-3, the J gene TRBJ2-1; a possible D gene is TRBD1 (6 bases). Trimming left V 3 bases short and J 13 bases short, with 16 bases between. CDR3 length: 13 amino acids. CDR1 and CDR2 (germline): SGHNT, YENEEA. CDR3 sequence: CASSLDRGGDQFF. CDR3 DNA sequence: TGTGCCAGCAGCTTGGATAGAGGGGGAGATCAGTTCTTC. The full variable domain, rest sourced from reference TRBV11-3 and TRBJ2-1, is EAGVVQSPRYKIIEKKQPVAFWCNPISGHNTLYWYLQNLGQGPELLIRYENEEAVDDSQLPKDRFSAERLKGVDSTLKIQPAELGDSAVYLCASSLDRGGDQFFGPGTRLTVL.

The J gene is TRBJ1-2, the V gene TRBV4-2, with D unclear. With 4 bases removed from V and 6 bases from J, the gap between germline ends came to 21 bases. Looked up from germline, CDR1 is LGHNA and CDR2 is YNFKEQ. The CDR3 runs to 16 residues. Here the CDR3 DNA reads TGTGCCAGCAGCCGACTTCTAAGGGAGGATAGTGATGGCTACACCTTC. Its translation: CASSRLLREDSDGYTF.

In this sample, this clone turned up a few times. This chain links TRBV30 with TRBJ1-6; D is unclear. Trimming pared 3 bases from V and 0 bases from J, leaving 9 bases between. Germline CDR1 reads GTSNPN; CDR2 reads SVGIG (reference sequence). This CDR3 contains 15 residues. CDR3 amino acids: CAWSVSGSYNSPLHF. CDR3 nucleotide sequence: TGTGCCTGGAGCGTGAGTGGCTCCTATAATTCACCCCTCCACTTT.

This clone was observed a handful of times. This chain links TRBV30 with TRBJ1-2; no clear D. Germline V lookup: CDR1 GTSNPN, CDR2 SVGIG (reference sequence). This CDR3 has 11 amino acids. Deletions cut 7 bases from V and 6 bases from J, with 12 bases between. CDR3 DNA: TGTGCCTTCAGACCTACTAATGGCTACACCTTC. Translating gives CAFRPTNGYTF.

This clone was observed many times. V gene TRBV25-1 combines with J gene TRBJ2-5; D is unresolved. The CDR3 is 12 residues long. Germline V gene lookup returns CDR1 MGHDK and CDR2 SYGVNS. Trimming removed 8 bases from V and 4 bases from J, with 11 bases in between. CDR3 loop: CASSLLGETQYF. The CDR3 nucleotides read TGTGCCAGCTCCCTGTTGGGAGAGACCCAGTACTTC.

This clone has at least ten counts. The rearrangement links TRBV2 to TRBJ2-1, with 12 bases that match TRBD2. The ends lost 4 bases at V and 16 bases at J; junction bases unmatched: 8. The CDR3 contains 13 residues. Germline V gene lookup returns CDR1 SNHLY and CDR2 FYNNEI. CDR3 coding DNA: TGTGCCAGCAGTGGACCTAGCGGGGGGGCCGTTTTCTTC. Amino acid sequence: CASSGPSGGAVFF.